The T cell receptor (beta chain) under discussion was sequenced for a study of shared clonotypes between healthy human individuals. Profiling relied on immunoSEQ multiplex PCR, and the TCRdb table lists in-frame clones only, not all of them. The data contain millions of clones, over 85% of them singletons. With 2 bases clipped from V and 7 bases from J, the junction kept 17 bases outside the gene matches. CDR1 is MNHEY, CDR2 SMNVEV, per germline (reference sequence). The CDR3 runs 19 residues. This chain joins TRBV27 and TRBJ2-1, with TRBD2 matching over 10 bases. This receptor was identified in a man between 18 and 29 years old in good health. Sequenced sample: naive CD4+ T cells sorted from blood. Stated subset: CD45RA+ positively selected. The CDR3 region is CASSLRKPGSGRAANEQFF. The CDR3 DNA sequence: TGTGCCAGCAGTTTACGAAAGCCGGGGAGCGGGAGGGCCGCAAATGAGCAGTTCTTC.